The present T cell receptor beta chain was sequenced within a study of blood T cell repertoires in COVID-19. Turning to the study itself: PBMCs, B-cell-depleted T cells, or T cells provided the cDNA or gDNA that made up the material.

V lost 2 bases and J lost 4; bases outside the gene matches: 4. There are 15 residues in the CDR3. Germline loops: CDR1 SNHLY, CDR2 FYNNEI. What the recovered Cohort 3 donors had was two negative PCRs, clearance, or symptom resolution. Study processing details: Estimates of nucleated cell counts were drawn from the amplification of reference gene primers. Method: immunoSEQ multiplex PCR; TCRdb's copy keeps in-frame clones and lacks some. V and J calls and clone size follow that table, whereas D and trimming were derived from the DNA. The repertoire holds about 380,000 clones, 88% seen once, with 1.2% in the top ten.

The sequencing sample was made of PBMCs or T cells enriched from blood (not recorded which). The sequence derives from a woman younger than 35 who had recovered from COVID-19. The chain couples TRBV2 to TRBJ1-2; 10 nucleotides align to TRBD1. CDR3 in amino acids: CASSERGQGGYGYTF. CDR3 nucleotides: TGTGCCAGCAGTGAAAGAGGACAGGGGGGCTATGGCTACACCTTC.